A selection of T cell receptor beta chains follows, all from one sample in a study of shared clonotypes between healthy human individuals. The table came from immunoSEQ multiplex PCR; TCRdb's copy has only in-frame clones and leaves some out. This table holds 850,000 to 1,200,000 clones, about 80% found once. Sequencing was carried out using memory CD4+ T cells sorted from blood. These receptors were taken from a young man in good health. Each CDR3 is given with its conserved first and last residue. Size is stated for part of the rows, as once, few or many counts, or as a class when the clone is expanded.

CDR3aa: CASSVVGTGGTEAFF
j_gene: TRBJ1-1
v_gene: TRBV7-9
abundance: -

CDR3aa: CASTQGVGQPQHF
j_gene: TRBJ1-5
v_gene: TRBV19
abundance: once

CDR3aa: CASSEYRPYNSPLHF
j_gene: TRBJ1-6
v_gene: TRBV2
abundance: few

CDR3aa: CASSFGGAADTQYF
j_gene: TRBJ2-3
v_gene: TRBV5-1
abundance: -

CDR3aa: CASKKATGFGTTNEKLFF
j_gene: TRBJ1-4
v_gene: TRBV2
abundance: -

CDR3aa: CASRIVETQYF
j_gene: TRBJ2-5
v_gene: TRBV2
abundance: -

CDR3aa: CASSITLTGAKDQPQHF
j_gene: TRBJ1-5
v_gene: TRBV19
abundance: -

CDR3aa: CASTSESSGNTIYF
j_gene: TRBJ1-3
v_gene: TRBV5-5
abundance: -

CDR3aa: CASSASWTGNQPQHF
j_gene: TRBJ1-5
v_gene: TRBV7-8
abundance: -

CDR3aa: CASTKIQQTNEQFF
j_gene: TRBJ2-1
v_gene: TRBV7-9
abundance: -

CDR3aa: CASSPPIGGGGLVFF
j_gene: TRBJ2-2
v_gene: TRBV18
abundance: -

CDR3aa: CASSLNGGELFF
j_gene: TRBJ2-2
v_gene: TRBV7-3
abundance: -

CDR3aa: CASSIDSLLETQYF
j_gene: TRBJ2-5
v_gene: TRBV19
abundance: -

CDR3aa: CASSEAAGLAKNIQYF
j_gene: TRBJ2-4
v_gene: TRBV6-1
abundance: -

CDR3aa: CASSNSGHSNTEAFF
j_gene: TRBJ1-1
v_gene: TRBV5-1
abundance: -

CDR3aa: CASSVVGDFYNEQFF
j_gene: TRBJ2-1
v_gene: TRBV9
abundance: -

CDR3aa: CASNSRAGDHTGELFF
j_gene: TRBJ2-2
v_gene: TRBV11-1
abundance: -

CDR3aa: CASKPGRREGNSPLHF
j_gene: TRBJ1-6
v_gene: TRBV11-2
abundance: -

CDR3aa: CASSYSGVPGTGELFF
j_gene: TRBJ2-2
v_gene: TRBV6-6
abundance: -

CDR3aa: CASSLPGPYGYTF
j_gene: TRBJ1-2
v_gene: TRBV7-2
abundance: -

CDR3aa: CASSPDKSYGYTF
j_gene: TRBJ1-2
v_gene: TRBV7-2
abundance: -

CDR3aa: CASSRRTGHDEKLFF
j_gene: TRBJ1-4
v_gene: TRBV9
abundance: -

CDR3aa: CASSPGQGFETQYF
j_gene: TRBJ2-5
v_gene: TRBV5-1
abundance: -

CDR3aa: CAWSRGGGNTIYF
j_gene: TRBJ1-3
v_gene: TRBV30
abundance: -

CDR3aa: CASSQARSGANEKLFF
j_gene: TRBJ1-4
v_gene: TRBV4-1
abundance: -

CDR3aa: CATSRGELAGGRGETQYF
j_gene: TRBJ2-5
v_gene: TRBV15
abundance: -

CDR3aa: CASRMTSGGAREQYF
j_gene: TRBJ2-7
v_gene: TRBV2
abundance: once

CDR3aa: CASRRGGQGDYGYTF
j_gene: TRBJ1-2
v_gene: TRBV5-1
abundance: few

CDR3aa: CASSLENGELFF
j_gene: TRBJ2-2
v_gene: TRBV5-1
abundance: -

CDR3aa: CASSQRDYPEQFF
j_gene: TRBJ2-1
v_gene: TRBV18
abundance: few

CDR3aa: CASSRTSGGFLTDTQYF
j_gene: TRBJ2-3
v_gene: TRBV5-4
abundance: -

CDR3aa: CASSYPEGEQFF
j_gene: TRBJ2-1
v_gene: TRBV6-5
abundance: once

CDR3aa: CASSLEAVSGNTIYF
j_gene: TRBJ1-3
v_gene: TRBV7-6
abundance: -

CDR3aa: CSVTQGFTEAFF
j_gene: TRBJ1-1
v_gene: TRBV29-1
abundance: -

CDR3aa: CARGTAHGTQYF
j_gene: TRBJ2-3
v_gene: TRBV6-1
abundance: once

CDR3aa: CASSSSINYGYTF
j_gene: TRBJ1-2
v_gene: TRBV11-2
abundance: once

CDR3aa: CAWSVPGRKGEQYF
j_gene: TRBJ2-7
v_gene: TRBV30
abundance: -

CDR3aa: CASSLSGQQGVQYF
j_gene: TRBJ2-5
v_gene: TRBV7-9
abundance: -

CDR3aa: CASGEQGVVSGNTIYF
j_gene: TRBJ1-3
v_gene: TRBV7-8
abundance: once

CDR3aa: CASPPFSYNEQFF
j_gene: TRBJ2-1
v_gene: TRBV28
abundance: -

CDR3aa: CAISPTDYPLHF
j_gene: TRBJ1-6
v_gene: TRBV10-3
abundance: -

CDR3aa: CAWSPLGGPLHF
j_gene: TRBJ1-6
v_gene: TRBV30
abundance: -

CDR3aa: CASSLLGQNEKLFF
j_gene: TRBJ1-4
v_gene: TRBV5-6
abundance: many

CDR3aa: CASSLSGRAEGEQFF
j_gene: TRBJ2-1
v_gene: TRBV7-2
abundance: -

CDR3aa: CASSLGGPGWETQYF
j_gene: TRBJ2-5
v_gene: TRBV5-6
abundance: -

CDR3aa: CASSDGDTEAFF
j_gene: TRBJ1-1
v_gene: TRBV6-1
abundance: -

CDR3aa: CASSQVRWAGPEQFF
j_gene: TRBJ2-1
v_gene: TRBV4-1
abundance: -

CDR3aa: CASSIGQGLQTQYF
j_gene: TRBJ2-5
v_gene: TRBV19
abundance: -

CDR3aa: CASSLLTGTGYEKLFF
j_gene: TRBJ1-4
v_gene: TRBV14
abundance: -

CDR3aa: CASSGGGLSDTQYF
j_gene: TRBJ2-3
v_gene: TRBV7-3
abundance: -